Listed below are T cell receptor beta chains from one sample, sequenced in a study of cytomegalovirus exposure and HLA in healthy donors. This table comes from immunoSEQ multiplex PCR, and its TCRdb copy is limited to in-frame clones, with some not included. The sample includes 150,000 to 200,000 clones, 70% to 90% of them seen just once. Sequenced input: PBMCs. The source is a man aged 18 to 30 in good health and CMV-seropositive. CDR3s include the opening cysteine and the closing phenylalanine or tryptophan. A D gene is named only where the DNA matches it firmly. Where a row states a size, it is once, few, many or the class of an expanded clone; other rows omit it.

cdr3_aa: CASSVSGGGSTDTQYF
cdr3_nt: TGTGCCAGCAGCGTATCCGGCGGGGGTAGCACAGATACGCAGTATTTT
d_call: TRBD2
v_call: TRBV9
j_call: TRBJ2-3
cdr3_length: 16
clone_size: -

cdr3_aa: CASSSLAGDSYEQYF
cdr3_nt: TGTGCCAGCAGTTCCCTAGCGGGCGACTCCTACGAGCAGTACTTC
d_call: TRBD2
v_call: TRBV6-1
j_call: TRBJ2-7
cdr3_length: 15
clone_size: -

cdr3_aa: CASRGTGLITGELFF
cdr3_nt: TGTGCCAGCAGAGGGACAGGACTTATCACCGGGGAGCTGTTTTTT
d_call: TRBD1
v_call: TRBV6-5
j_call: TRBJ2-2
cdr3_length: 15
clone_size: -

cdr3_aa: CASSQQGLGEQYF
cdr3_nt: TGTGCCAGCTCACAACAGGGATTAGGCGAGCAGTACTTC
d_call: -
v_call: TRBV18
j_call: TRBJ2-7
cdr3_length: 13
clone_size: -

cdr3_aa: CASSGLASEQYF
cdr3_nt: TGTGCCAGCAGCGGACTAGCTTCCGAGCAGTACTTC
d_call: TRBD2
v_call: TRBV2
j_call: TRBJ2-7
cdr3_length: 12
clone_size: -

cdr3_aa: CASSPGLVGQETQYF
cdr3_nt: TGTGCCAGCTCACCCGGACTAGTAGGGCAAGAGACCCAGTACTTC
d_call: TRBD2
v_call: TRBV18
j_call: TRBJ2-5
cdr3_length: 15
clone_size: -

cdr3_aa: CASSIWDWGQGTNYGYTF
cdr3_nt: TGTGCCAGTAGTATTTGGGACTGGGGACAGGGAACTAACTATGGCTACACCTTC
d_call: TRBD1
v_call: TRBV19
j_call: TRBJ1-2
cdr3_length: 18
clone_size: few

cdr3_aa: CASSLGLTREQYF
cdr3_nt: TGTGCCAGCAGCTTGGGGCTGACCCGGGAGCAGTACTTC
d_call: -
v_call: TRBV7-8
j_call: TRBJ2-7
cdr3_length: 13
clone_size: -

cdr3_aa: CASSSAEGGRARNQPQHF
cdr3_nt: TGTGCCAGCAGCTCCGCGGAGGGGGGGAGGGCTAGGAATCAGCCCCAGCATTTT
d_call: -
v_call: TRBV13
j_call: TRBJ1-5
cdr3_length: 18
clone_size: -

cdr3_aa: CASSFRVTTNEKLFF
cdr3_nt: TGTGCCAGCAGCTTCAGGGTTACAACTAATGAAAAACTGTTTTTT
d_call: -
v_call: TRBV5-6
j_call: TRBJ1-4
cdr3_length: 15
clone_size: -

cdr3_aa: CASRLGTSYEQYF
cdr3_nt: TGTGCCAGCAGGCTCGGGACTAGCTACGAGCAGTACTTC
d_call: TRBD2
v_call: TRBV6-6
j_call: TRBJ2-7
cdr3_length: 13
clone_size: -

cdr3_aa: CASSSGTSAADTQYF
cdr3_nt: TGTGCTAGCAGCTCCGGGACTAGCGCCGCAGATACGCAGTATTTT
d_call: TRBD2
v_call: TRBV7-7
j_call: TRBJ2-3
cdr3_length: 15
clone_size: -

cdr3_aa: CASSLKGNGYTF
cdr3_nt: TGTGCCAGCAGCTTAAAGGGGAACGGCTACACCTTC
d_call: -
v_call: TRBV7-8
j_call: TRBJ1-2
cdr3_length: 12
clone_size: once

cdr3_aa: CASSTQTGPGGNTIYF
cdr3_nt: TGCGCCAGCAGCACTCAGACAGGTCCAGGAGGAAACACCATATATTTT
d_call: -
v_call: TRBV4-3
j_call: TRBJ1-3
cdr3_length: 16
clone_size: -

cdr3_aa: CASSESRGRETQYF
cdr3_nt: TGTGCCAGCAGCGAGTCCCGGGGGAGGGAGACCCAGTACTTC
d_call: -
v_call: TRBV6-1
j_call: TRBJ2-5
cdr3_length: 14
clone_size: -

cdr3_aa: CASSTTGPTNEKLFF
cdr3_nt: TGTGCCAGCAGCACGACAGGGCCAACTAATGAAAAACTGTTTTTT
d_call: TRBD1
v_call: TRBV5-4
j_call: TRBJ1-4
cdr3_length: 15
clone_size: -

cdr3_aa: CASSVDLTGGRHEQYF
cdr3_nt: TGTGCCAGCAGCGTAGACCTGACAGGGGGCAGACACGAGCAGTACTTC
d_call: TRBD1
v_call: TRBV9
j_call: TRBJ2-7
cdr3_length: 16
clone_size: -

cdr3_aa: CASSQRERTGNTGELFF
cdr3_nt: TGTGCCAGCAGCCAAAGGGAAAGGACAGGGAACACCGGGGAGCTGTTTTTT
d_call: TRBD1
v_call: TRBV9
j_call: TRBJ2-2
cdr3_length: 17
clone_size: -

cdr3_aa: CASSYSSRGAFETQYF
cdr3_nt: TGTGCCAGCAGTTACTCCTCCCGGGGGGCCTTTGAGACCCAGTACTTC
d_call: -
v_call: TRBV6-5
j_call: TRBJ2-5
cdr3_length: 16
clone_size: -

cdr3_aa: CASSRQTGMFTEAFF
cdr3_nt: TGTGCCAGTAGTAGACAAACAGGGATGTTCACTGAAGCTTTCTTT
d_call: -
v_call: TRBV19
j_call: TRBJ1-1
cdr3_length: 15
clone_size: few

cdr3_aa: CASSGRTGGIGNTIYF
cdr3_nt: TGTGCCAGCAGCGGAAGGACAGGGGGCATTGGAAACACCATATATTTT
d_call: TRBD1
v_call: TRBV9
j_call: TRBJ1-3
cdr3_length: 16
clone_size: -

cdr3_aa: CASSQKRGRWETQYF
cdr3_nt: TGTGCCAGCAGTCAGAAGCGGGGGCGCTGGGAGACCCAGTACTTC
d_call: TRBD2
v_call: TRBV6-5
j_call: TRBJ2-5
cdr3_length: 15
clone_size: -

cdr3_aa: CASSLGGAGYEQYF
cdr3_nt: TGCGCCAGCAGCTTAGGGGGGGCGGGGTACGAGCAGTACTTC
d_call: -
v_call: TRBV5-1
j_call: TRBJ2-7
cdr3_length: 14
clone_size: -

cdr3_aa: CASSSEPGQGRPLHF
cdr3_nt: TGCGCCAGCAGCTCGGAACCGGGACAGGGCAGGCCCCTCCACTTT
d_call: TRBD1
v_call: TRBV5-1
j_call: TRBJ1-6
cdr3_length: 15
clone_size: once

cdr3_aa: CASSYSQDRLHSPLHF
cdr3_nt: TGTGCCAGCAGTTACTCCCAAGACAGACTGCATTCACCCCTCCACTTT
d_call: -
v_call: TRBV6-5
j_call: TRBJ1-6
cdr3_length: 16
clone_size: -